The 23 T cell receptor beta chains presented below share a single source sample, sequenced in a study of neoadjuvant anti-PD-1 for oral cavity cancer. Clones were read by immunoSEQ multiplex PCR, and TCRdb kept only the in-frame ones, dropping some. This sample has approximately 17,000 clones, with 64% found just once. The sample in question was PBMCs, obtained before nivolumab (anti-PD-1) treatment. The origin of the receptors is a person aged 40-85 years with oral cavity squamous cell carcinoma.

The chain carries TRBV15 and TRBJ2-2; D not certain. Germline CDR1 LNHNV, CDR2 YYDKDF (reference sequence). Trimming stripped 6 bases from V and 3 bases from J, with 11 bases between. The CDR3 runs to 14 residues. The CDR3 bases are TGTGCCACCAGGGGTCCACCGGACACCGGGGAGCTGTTTTTT. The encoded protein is CATRGPPDTGELFF.

CDR3 nucleotides: TGCGCCAGCAGCCCGTCCGGCGGGGGGCTTGTCGGGGAGCTGTTTTTT. Its protein is CASSPSGGGLVGELFF. J is TRBJ2-2 and V is TRBV5-1; TRBD2 matches at 8 bases. Germline V gives CDR1 SGHRS, CDR2 YFSETQ. The CDR3 consists of 16 residues. V was clipped by 4 bases and J by 7 bases; unmatched bases: 12.

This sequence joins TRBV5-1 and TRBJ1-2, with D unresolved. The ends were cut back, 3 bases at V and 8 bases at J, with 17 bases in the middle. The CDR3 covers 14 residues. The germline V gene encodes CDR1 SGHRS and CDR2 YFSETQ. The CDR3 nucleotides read TGCGCCAGCAGCTCAAATCAGGCGGGCTACGGCTACACCTTC. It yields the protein CASSSNQAGYGYTF.

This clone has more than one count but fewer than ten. In DNA form, the CDR3 reads TGTGCCAGCAGTTTTTCAAAGGTCACTGAAGCTTTCTTT. Its protein product is CASSFSKVTEAFF. The chain carries TRBV6-5 and TRBJ1-1; D unresolved. CDR3 length: 13 amino acids. CDR1 is MNHEY and CDR2 is SVGAGI in the germline V gene. Deletions cut 4 bases from V and 4 bases from J, with 10 bases between.

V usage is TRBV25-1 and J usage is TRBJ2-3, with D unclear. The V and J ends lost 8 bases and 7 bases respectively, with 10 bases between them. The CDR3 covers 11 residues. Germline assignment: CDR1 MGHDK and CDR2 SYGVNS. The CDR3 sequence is CASGNPHTQYF. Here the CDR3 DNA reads TGTGCCAGCGGCAACCCACATACGCAGTATTTT.

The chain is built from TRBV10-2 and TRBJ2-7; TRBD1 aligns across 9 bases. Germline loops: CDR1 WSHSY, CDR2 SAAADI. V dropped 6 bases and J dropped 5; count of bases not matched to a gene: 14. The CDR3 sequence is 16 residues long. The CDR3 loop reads CASSAQYGTGSDEQYF. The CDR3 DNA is TGCGCCAGCAGCGCACAATACGGGACAGGGAGCGACGAGCAGTACTTC.

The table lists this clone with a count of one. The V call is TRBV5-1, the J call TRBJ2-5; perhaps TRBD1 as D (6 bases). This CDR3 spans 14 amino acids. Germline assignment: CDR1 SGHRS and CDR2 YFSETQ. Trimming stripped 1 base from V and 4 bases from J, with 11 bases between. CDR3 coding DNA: TGCGCCAGCAGCTTGTCAGGGGTATCAGAGACCCAGTACTTC. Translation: CASSLSGVSETQYF.

Here the CDR3 DNA reads TGTGCCAGCAGCCCCCAGGGGGCCTACGAGCAGTACTTC. Protein sequence: CASSPQGAYEQYF. V and J are TRBV7-9 and TRBJ2-7; 7 positions agree with TRBD1. V was clipped by 5 bases and J by 2 bases; unmatched bases: 3. Germline V gene lookup returns CDR1 SEHNR and CDR2 FQNEAQ (reference sequence). This CDR3 has 13 amino acids.

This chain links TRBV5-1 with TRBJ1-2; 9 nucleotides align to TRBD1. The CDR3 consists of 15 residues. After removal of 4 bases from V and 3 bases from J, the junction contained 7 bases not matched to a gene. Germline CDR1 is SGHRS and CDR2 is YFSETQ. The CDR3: CASSGGQGRYYGYTF. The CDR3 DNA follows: TGCGCCAGCAGCGGGGGACAGGGAAGGTACTATGGCTACACCTTC.

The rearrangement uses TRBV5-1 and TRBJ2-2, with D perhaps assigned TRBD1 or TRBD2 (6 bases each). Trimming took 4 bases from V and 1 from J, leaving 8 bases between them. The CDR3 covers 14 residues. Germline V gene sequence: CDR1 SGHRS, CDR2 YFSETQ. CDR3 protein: CASSAGQNTGELFF. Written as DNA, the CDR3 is TGCGCCAGCAGCGCGGGACAGAACACCGGGGAGCTGTTTTTT.

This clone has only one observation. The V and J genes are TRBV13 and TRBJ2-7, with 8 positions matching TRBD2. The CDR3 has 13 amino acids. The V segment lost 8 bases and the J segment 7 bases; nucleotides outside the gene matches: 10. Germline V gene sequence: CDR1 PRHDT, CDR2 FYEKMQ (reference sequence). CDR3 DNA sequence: TGTGCCAGCCCCCTTGGCGGGAGGCTTGAGCAGTACTTC. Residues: CASPLGGRLEQYF.

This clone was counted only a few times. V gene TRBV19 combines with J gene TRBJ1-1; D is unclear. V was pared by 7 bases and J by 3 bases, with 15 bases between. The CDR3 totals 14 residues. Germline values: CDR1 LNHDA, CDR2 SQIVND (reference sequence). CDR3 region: CASTTANGDTEAFF. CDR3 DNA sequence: TGTGCCAGTACCACCGCAAACGGGGACACTGAAGCTTTCTTT.

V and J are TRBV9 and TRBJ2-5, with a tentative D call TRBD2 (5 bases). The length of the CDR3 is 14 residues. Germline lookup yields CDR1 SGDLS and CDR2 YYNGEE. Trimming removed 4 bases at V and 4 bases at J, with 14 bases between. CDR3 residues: CASSLSHEGETQYF. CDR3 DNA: TGTGCCAGCAGCCTCTCGCACGAGGGAGAGACCCAGTACTTC.

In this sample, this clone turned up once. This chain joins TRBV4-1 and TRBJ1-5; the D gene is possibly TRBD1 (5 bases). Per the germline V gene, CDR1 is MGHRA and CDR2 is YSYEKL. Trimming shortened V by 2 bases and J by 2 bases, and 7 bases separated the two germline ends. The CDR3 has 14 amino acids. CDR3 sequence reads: CASSQPGGNQPQHF. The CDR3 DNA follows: TGCGCCAGCAGCCAACCGGGGGGCAATCAGCCCCAGCATTTT.

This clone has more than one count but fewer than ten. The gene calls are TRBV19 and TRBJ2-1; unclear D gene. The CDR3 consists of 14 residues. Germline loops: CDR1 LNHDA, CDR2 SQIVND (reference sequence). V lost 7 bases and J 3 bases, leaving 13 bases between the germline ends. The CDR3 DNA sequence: TGTGCCAGTATGAAAGCGCCAATCTACAATGAGCAGTTCTTC. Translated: CASMKAPIYNEQFF.

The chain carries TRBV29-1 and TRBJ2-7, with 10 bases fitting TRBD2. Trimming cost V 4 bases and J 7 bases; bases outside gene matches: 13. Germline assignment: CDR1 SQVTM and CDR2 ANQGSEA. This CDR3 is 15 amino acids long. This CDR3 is CSVAPSGSSFGEQYF. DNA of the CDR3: TGCAGCGTTGCCCCTAGCGGGAGCTCCTTTGGGGAGCAGTACTTC.

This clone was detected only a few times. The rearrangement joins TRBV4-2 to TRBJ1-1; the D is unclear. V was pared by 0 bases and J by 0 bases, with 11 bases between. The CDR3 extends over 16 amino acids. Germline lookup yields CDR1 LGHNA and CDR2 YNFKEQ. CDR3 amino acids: CASSQDRRGLNTEAFF. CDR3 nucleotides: TGTGCCAGCAGCCAAGATAGGAGAGGTCTGAACACTGAAGCTTTCTTT.

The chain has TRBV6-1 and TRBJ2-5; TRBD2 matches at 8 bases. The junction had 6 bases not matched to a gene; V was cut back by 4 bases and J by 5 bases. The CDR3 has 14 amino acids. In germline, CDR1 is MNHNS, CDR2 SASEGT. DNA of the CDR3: TGTGCCAGCAGTGCCAGCGGGGGTTGGGAGACCCAGTACTTC. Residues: CASSASGGWETQYF.

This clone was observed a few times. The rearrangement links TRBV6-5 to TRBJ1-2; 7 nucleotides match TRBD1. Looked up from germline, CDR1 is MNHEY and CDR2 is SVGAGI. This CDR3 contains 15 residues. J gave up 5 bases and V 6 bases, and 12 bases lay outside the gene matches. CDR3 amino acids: CASSTKRTGDYGYTF. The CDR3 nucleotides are TGTGCCAGCAGCACCAAGCGGACAGGTGATTATGGCTACACCTTC.

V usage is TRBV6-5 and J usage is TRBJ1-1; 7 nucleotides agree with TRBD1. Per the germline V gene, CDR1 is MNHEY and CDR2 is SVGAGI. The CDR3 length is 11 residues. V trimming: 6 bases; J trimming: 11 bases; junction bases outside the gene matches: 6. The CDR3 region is CASRLQGNAFF. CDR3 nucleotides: TGTGCCAGCAGATTACAGGGGAACGCTTTCTTT.

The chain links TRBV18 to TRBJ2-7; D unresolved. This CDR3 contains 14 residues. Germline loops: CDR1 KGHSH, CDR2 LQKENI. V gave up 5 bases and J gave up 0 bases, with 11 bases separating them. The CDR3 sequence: CASSAFLSSYEQYF. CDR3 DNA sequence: TGTGCCAGCTCAGCCTTCTTAAGCTCCTACGAGCAGTACTTC.

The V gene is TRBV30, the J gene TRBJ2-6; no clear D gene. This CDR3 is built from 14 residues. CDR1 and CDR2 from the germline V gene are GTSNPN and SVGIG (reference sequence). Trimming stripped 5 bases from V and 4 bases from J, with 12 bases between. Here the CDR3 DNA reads TGTGCCTGGTTGAGGAGTTCCGGGGCCAACGTCCTGACTTTC. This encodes CAWLRSSGANVLTF.

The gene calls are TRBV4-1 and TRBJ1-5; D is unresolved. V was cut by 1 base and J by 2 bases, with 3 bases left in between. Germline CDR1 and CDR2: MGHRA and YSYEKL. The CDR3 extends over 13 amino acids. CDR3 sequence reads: CASSQVRNQPQHF. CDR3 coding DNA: TGCGCCAGCAGCCAAGTACGCAATCAGCCCCAGCATTTT.